A selection of T cell receptor beta chains follows, all from one sample in a study of T cells in Graves' hyperthyroidism and ophthalmopathy. From the multiplex PCR reads, TCRdb called clonotypes with MiXCR, one entry per CDR3 protein. The table lists under 40,000 distinct CDR3 sequences, roughly 50% of them singletons. Input material: blood. The source is a woman between 50 and 59 years old with Graves' hyperthyroidism that later progressed to Graves' ophthalmopathy. CDR3s include the opening cysteine and the closing phenylalanine or tryptophan. Fields, in order: V gene, clone size, J gene, D gene, CDR3 protein, CDR3 DNA. D genes are given only for firm matches. For some rows the clone size is stated as once, few or many, or as a class when expanded; others skip it.

>TRBV7-9|.|TRBJ1-5|.
CASSLDTIGNQPQHF
TGTGCCAGCAGCTTAGACACGATCGGAAATCAGCCCCAGCATTTT
>TRBV4-1|many|TRBJ2-1|.
CASSQDGGNSYNEQFF
TGCGCCAGCAGCCAAGATGGCGGGAACTCCTACAATGAGCAGTTCTTC
>TRBV4-1|many|TRBJ2-6|.
CASSENSIGLSGANVLTF
TGCGCCAGCAGCGAAAATAGTATCGGTCTCTCTGGGGCCAACGTCCTGACTTTC
>TRBV20-1|medium-sized|TRBJ2-7|TRBD2
CSARAGLADYEQYF
TGCAGTGCTAGGGCGGGACTAGCGGACTACGAGCAGTACTTC
>TRBV20-1|.|TRBJ2-5|.
CSAIWRGRFQEAQYF
TGCAGTGCTATATGGCGGGGTAGGTTCCAAGAGGCCCAGTACTTC
>TRBV12-5|.|TRBJ1-6|.
CASGLMRTAGSPLHF
TGTGCTAGTGGTTTGATGAGGACGGCCGGCTCACCCCTCCACTTT
>TRBV4-1|.|TRBJ1-2|.
CASSQGTARDGCTF
TGCGCCAGCAGCCAAGGTACAGCCAGGGATGGCTGCACCTTC
>TRBV5-4|many|TRBJ1-4|.
CASSYGGDSGEKLFF
TGTGCCAGCAGCTATGGGGGCGATTCGGGGGAAAAACTGTTTTTT
>TRBV19|.|TRBJ2-1|TRBD2
CASKTSGRGHTTGEQFF
TGTGCCAGTAAAACTAGCGGGCGGGGACACACGACAGGTGAGCAGTTCTTC
>TRBV5-1|many|TRBJ1-3|.
CASSVVAGSGNTIYF
TGCGCCAGCAGCGTCGTAGCCGGCTCTGGAAACACCATATATTTT
>TRBV5-6|many|TRBJ1-2|TRBD1
CASSLGRGIYGYTF
TGTGCCAGCAGCTTGGGCAGGGGGATCTATGGCTACACCTTC
>TRBV2|.|TRBJ2-7|TRBD2
CASSGTSGIRGEQYF
TGTGCCAGCAGTGGGACTAGCGGGATAAGGGGGGAGCAGTACTTC
>TRBV7-8|.|TRBJ1-5|.
CASSPGRFRAYRYQPQHF
TGTGCCAGCAGCCCGGGCCGCTTCAGGGCTTATCGCTATCAGCCCCAGCATTTT
>TRBV7-8|many|TRBJ1-1|.
CASSLYHGSQSTEAFF
TGTGCCAGCAGCTTATATCACGGGTCACAGAGCACTGAAGCTTTCTTT
>TRBV7-6|.|TRBJ2-7|TRBD2
CASGSSGSPYEQYF
TGTGCCAGCGGCTCTAGCGGGAGTCCCTACGAGCAGTACTTC
>TRBV9|.|TRBJ1-2|.
CASTASTAGIDGYTF
TGTGCCAGCACCGCCAGCACGGCAGGGATCGATGGCTACACCTTC
>TRBV10-1|.|TRBJ2-7|TRBD1
CASSEGTGVEQYF
TGCGCCAGCAGTGAGGGGACAGGGGTCGAGCAGTACTTC